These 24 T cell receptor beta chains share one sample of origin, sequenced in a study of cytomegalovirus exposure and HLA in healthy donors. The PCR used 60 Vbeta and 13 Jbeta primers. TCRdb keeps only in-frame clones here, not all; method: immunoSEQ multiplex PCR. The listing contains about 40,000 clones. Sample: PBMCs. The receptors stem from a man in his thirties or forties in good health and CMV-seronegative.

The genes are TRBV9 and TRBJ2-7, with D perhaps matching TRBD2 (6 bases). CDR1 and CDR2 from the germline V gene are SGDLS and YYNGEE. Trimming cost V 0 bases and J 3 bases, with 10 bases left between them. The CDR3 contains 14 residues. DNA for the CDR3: TGTGCCAGCAGCGTAGCGGGAGACGGCTACGAGCAGTACTTC. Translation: CASSVAGDGYEQYF.

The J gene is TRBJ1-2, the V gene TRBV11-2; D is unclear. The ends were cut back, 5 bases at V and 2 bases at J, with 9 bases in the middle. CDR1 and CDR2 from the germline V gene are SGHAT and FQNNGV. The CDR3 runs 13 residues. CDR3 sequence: CASSPGGNYGYTF. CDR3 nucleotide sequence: TGTGCCAGCAGCCCGGGAGGAAACTATGGCTACACCTTC. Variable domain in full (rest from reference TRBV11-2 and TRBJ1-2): EAGVAQSPRYKIIEKRQSVAFWCNPISGHATLYWYQQILGQGPKLLIQFQNNGVVDDSQLPKDRFSAERLKGVDSTLKIQPAKLEDSAVYLCASSPGGNYGYTFGSGTRLTVV.

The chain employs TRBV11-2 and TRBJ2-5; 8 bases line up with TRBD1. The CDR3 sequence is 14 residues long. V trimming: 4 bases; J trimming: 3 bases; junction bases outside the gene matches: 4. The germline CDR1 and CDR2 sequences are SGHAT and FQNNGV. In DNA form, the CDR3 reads TGTGCCAGCAGCTCCTGGACAGGGAAAGAGACCCAGTACTTC. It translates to CASSSWTGKETQYF.

Written as DNA, the CDR3 is TGTGCCAGCAGCCAGAACCAAGAGACCCAGTACTTC. Amino acid sequence: CASSQNQETQYF. The chain is built from TRBV28 and TRBJ2-5; D is unclear. Per germline, CDR1 MDHEN and CDR2 SYDVKM. The CDR3 consists of 12 residues. Trimming took off 6 bases at V and 0 bases at J, with 5 bases between the two ends.

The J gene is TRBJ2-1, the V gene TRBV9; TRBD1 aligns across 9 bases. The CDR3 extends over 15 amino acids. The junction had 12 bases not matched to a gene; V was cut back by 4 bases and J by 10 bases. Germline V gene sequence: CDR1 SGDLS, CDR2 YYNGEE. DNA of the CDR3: TGTGCCAGCAGCCCCTCCGGGACAGGGTATTACGAGCAGTTCTTC. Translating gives CASSPSGTGYYEQFF.

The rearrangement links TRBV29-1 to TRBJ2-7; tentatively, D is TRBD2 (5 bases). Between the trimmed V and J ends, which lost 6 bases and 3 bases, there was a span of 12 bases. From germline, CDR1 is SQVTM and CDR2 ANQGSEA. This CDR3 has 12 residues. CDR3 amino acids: CSVTHGDYEQYF. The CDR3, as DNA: TGCAGCGTCACACACGGGGACTACGAGCAGTACTTC.

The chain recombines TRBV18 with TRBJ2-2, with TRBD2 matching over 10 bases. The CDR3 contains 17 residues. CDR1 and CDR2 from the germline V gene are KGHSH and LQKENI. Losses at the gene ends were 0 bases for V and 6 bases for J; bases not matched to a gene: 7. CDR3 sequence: CASSPPGLAGVAGELFF. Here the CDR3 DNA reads TGTGCCAGCTCACCACCGGGGCTAGCGGGAGTTGCCGGGGAGCTGTTTTTT. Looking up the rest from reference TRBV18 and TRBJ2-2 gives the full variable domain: NAGVMQNPRHLVRRRGQEARLRCSPMKGHSHVYWYRQLPEEGLKFMVYLQKENIIDESGMPKERFSAEFPKEGPSILRIQQVVRGDSAAYFCASSPPGLAGVAGELFFGEGSRLTVL.

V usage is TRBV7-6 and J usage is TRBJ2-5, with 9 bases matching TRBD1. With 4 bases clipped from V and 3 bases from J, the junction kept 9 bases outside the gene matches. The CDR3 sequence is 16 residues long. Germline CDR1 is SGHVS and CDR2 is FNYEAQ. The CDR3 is CASSSYPGQGEETQYF. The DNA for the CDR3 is TGTGCCAGCAGCTCCTATCCGGGACAGGGTGAAGAGACCCAGTACTTC.

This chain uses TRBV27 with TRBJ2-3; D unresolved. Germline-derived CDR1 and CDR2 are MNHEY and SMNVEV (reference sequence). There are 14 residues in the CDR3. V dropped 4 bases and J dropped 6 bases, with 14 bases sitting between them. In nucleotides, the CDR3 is TGTGCCAGCAGTTCGGGTCTAGGATCCGATACGCAGTATTTT. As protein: CASSSGLGSDTQYF.

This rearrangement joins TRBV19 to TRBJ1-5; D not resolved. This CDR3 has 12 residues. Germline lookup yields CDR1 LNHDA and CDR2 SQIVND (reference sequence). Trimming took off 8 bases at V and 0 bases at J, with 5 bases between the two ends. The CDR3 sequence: CASRSSNQPQHF. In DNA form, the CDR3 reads TGTGCCAGTCGGTCTAGCAATCAGCCCCAGCATTTT.

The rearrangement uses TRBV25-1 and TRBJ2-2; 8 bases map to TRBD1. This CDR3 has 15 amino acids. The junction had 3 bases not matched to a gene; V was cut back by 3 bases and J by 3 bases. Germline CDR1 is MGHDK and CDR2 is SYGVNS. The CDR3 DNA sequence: TGTGCCAGCAGTGACGGACAGGGAGACACCGGGGAGCTGTTTTTT. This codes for CASSDGQGDTGELFF.

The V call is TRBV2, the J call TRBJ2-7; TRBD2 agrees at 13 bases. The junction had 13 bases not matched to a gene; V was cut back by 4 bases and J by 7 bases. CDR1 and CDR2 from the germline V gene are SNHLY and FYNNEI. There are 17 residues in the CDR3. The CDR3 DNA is TGTGCCAGCAGTGTATCTGGGATGAGACTAGCGGGAGGTGAGCAGTACTTC. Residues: CASSVSGMRLAGGEQYF.

Here the CDR3 reads CSFGWGGAYEQYF. CDR3 in DNA: TGCAGCTTTGGGTGGGGCGGAGCCTACGAGCAGTACTTC. This chain uses TRBV29-1 with TRBJ2-7; maybe TRBD1 (5 bases). The ends were cut back, 8 bases at V and 2 bases at J, with 16 bases in the middle. CDR3 length: 13 amino acids. Per germline, CDR1 SQVTM and CDR2 ANQGSEA.

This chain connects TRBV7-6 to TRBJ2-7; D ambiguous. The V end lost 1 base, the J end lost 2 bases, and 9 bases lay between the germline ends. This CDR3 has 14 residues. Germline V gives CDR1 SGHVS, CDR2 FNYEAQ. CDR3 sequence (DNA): TGTGCCAGCAGCTTAGGGCCACGTCCCTACGAGCAGTACTTC. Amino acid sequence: CASSLGPRPYEQYF. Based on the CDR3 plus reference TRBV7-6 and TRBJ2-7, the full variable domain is GAGVSQSPRYKVTKRGQDVALRCDPISGHVSLYWYRQALGQGPEFLTYFNYEAQQDKSGLPNDRFSAERPEGSISTLTIQRTEQRDSAMYRCASSLGPRPYEQYFGPGTRLTVT.

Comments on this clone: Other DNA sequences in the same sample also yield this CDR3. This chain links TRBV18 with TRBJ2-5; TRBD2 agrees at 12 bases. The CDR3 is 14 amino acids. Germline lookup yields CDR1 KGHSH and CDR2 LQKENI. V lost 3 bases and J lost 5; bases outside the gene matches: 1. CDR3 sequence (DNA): TGTGCCAGCTCACCGGGGACTAGCGGGGAGACCCAGTACTTC. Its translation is CASSPGTSGETQYF.

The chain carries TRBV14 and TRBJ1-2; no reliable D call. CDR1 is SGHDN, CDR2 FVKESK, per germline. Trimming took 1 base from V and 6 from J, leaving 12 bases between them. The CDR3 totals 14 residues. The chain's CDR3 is CASSQVSGLDGYTF. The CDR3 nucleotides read TGTGCCAGCAGCCAAGTATCTGGGCTCGATGGCTACACCTTC.

CDR3 bases: TGCAGCGTTGGAGGGGGATTGGTCGGGGAGCTGTTTTTT. Translation gives CSVGGGLVGELFF. The chain employs TRBV29-1 and TRBJ2-2; TRBD1 is a possible D gene (6 bases). With 4 bases removed from V and 7 bases from J, the gap between germline ends came to 13 bases. The CDR3 covers 13 residues. Germline V lookup: CDR1 SQVTM, CDR2 ANQGSEA.

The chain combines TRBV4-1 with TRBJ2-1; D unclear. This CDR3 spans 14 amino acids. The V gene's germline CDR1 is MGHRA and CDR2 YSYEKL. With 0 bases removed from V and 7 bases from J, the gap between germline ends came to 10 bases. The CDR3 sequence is CASSQEWSKNEQFF. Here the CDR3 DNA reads TGCGCCAGCAGCCAAGAATGGTCTAAAAATGAGCAGTTCTTC.

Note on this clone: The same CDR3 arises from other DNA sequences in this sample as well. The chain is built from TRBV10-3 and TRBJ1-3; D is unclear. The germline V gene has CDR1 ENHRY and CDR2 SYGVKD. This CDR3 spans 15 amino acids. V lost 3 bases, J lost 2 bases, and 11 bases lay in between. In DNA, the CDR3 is TGTGCCATCAGTGATTTTGGAGGCACTGGAAACACCATATATTTT. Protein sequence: CAISDFGGTGNTIYF.

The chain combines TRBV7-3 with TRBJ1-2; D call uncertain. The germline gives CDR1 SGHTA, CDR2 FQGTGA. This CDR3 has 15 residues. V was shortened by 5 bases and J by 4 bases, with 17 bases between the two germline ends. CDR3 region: CASSPSPGASYGYTF. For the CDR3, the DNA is TGTGCCAGCAGCCCGTCGCCGGGAGCGAGCTATGGCTACACCTTC.

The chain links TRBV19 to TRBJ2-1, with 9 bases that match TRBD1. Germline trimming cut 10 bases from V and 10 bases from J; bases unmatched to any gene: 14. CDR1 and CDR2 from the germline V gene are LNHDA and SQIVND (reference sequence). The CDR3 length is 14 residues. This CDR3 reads CATSPGTGTLEQFF. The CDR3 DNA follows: TGTGCCACGTCGCCCGGGACAGGGACCTTAGAGCAGTTCTTC.

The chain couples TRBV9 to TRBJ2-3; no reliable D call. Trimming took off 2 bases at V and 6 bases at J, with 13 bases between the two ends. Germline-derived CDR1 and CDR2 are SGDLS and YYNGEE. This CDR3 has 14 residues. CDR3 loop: CASSVSTPRDTQYF. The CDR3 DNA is TGTGCCAGCAGCGTGTCGACCCCGAGGGATACGCAGTATTTT.

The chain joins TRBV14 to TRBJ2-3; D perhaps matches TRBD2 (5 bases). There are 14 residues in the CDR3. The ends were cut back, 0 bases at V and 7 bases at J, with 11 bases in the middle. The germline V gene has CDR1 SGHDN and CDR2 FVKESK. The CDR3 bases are TGTGCCAGCAGCCAAGATACGGTGGACTATACGCAGTATTTT. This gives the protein CASSQDTVDYTQYF.

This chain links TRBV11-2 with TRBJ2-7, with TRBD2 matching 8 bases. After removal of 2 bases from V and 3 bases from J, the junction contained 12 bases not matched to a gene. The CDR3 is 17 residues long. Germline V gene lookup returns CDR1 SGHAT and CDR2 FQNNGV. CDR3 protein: CASSLLSGWREVYEQYF. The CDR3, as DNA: TGTGCCAGCAGCTTACTGTCGGGTTGGCGGGAGGTCTACGAGCAGTACTTC.